These 5 T cell receptor beta chains share one sample of origin, sequenced in a study of blood T cell repertoires in COVID-19 (dated by TCRdb to between 2020 and 2021). Receptors were amplified or captured by the immunoSEQ multiplex PCR assay. The immuneACCESS repertoire file appears here via TCRdb, limited to in-frame rearrangements. These files lack a portion of the clones; in checked studies, under half of the deficit traces to unresolved V genes, and the cause of the others is not known. The sample yields about 410,000 clones; 70% to 90% were counted once. The top ten constitute around 1.5% of the sample. The source material was peripheral blood. The receptors were sampled from a woman aged 40 to 55 with COVID-19, enrolled during active disease.

The chain recombines TRBV5-5 with TRBJ1-4; 7 bases align to TRBD1. Trimming took 4 bases from V and 6 from J; bases not matched to a gene: 12. Germline values: CDR1 SGHKS, CDR2 YYEKEE (reference sequence). The CDR3 consists of 16 residues. CDR3 sequence (DNA): TGTGCCAGCAGCCAAACACGAGGCCAGGGGGATGAAAAACTGTTTTTT. This sequence encodes CASSQTRGQGDEKLFF.

The rearrangement joins TRBV19 to TRBJ1-1; D remains unclear. CDR1 is LNHDA, CDR2 SQIVND, per germline (reference sequence). With 3 bases removed from V and 7 bases from J, the gap between germline ends came to 12 bases. This CDR3 is built from 13 residues. The CDR3 sequence is CASSIGWRGEAFF. CDR3 bases: TGTGCCAGTAGTATTGGGTGGCGGGGTGAAGCTTTCTTT.

The gene calls are TRBV10-3 and TRBJ2-1; 9 nucleotides line up with TRBD1. The CDR3 is made up of 15 amino acids. V lost 3 bases to trimming and J lost 2 bases; unmatched junction nucleotides: 2. In germline, CDR1 is ENHRY, CDR2 SYGVKD. The CDR3 DNA follows: TGTGCCATCAGTGACGGGACAGGGACCTACAATGAGCAGTTCTTC. It codes for CAISDGTGTYNEQFF.

The chain has TRBV4-3 and TRBJ1-1; D ambiguous. This CDR3 region has 14 residues. Deletions cut 0 bases from V and 5 bases from J, with 10 bases between. Germline CDR1 LGHNA, CDR2 YSLEER. The CDR3 DNA follows: TGCGCCAGCAGCCAAGATGGAGGGATGACTGAAGCTTTCTTT. Its protein product is CASSQDGGMTEAFF.

As DNA, the CDR3 is TGTGCCAGCAGCTTCAGCCTGGCGCGGGGGGGCTTTTATGAGCAGTTCTTC. This codes for CASSFSLARGGFYEQFF. The chain combines TRBV7-2 with TRBJ2-1; 9 nucleotides line up with TRBD2. The CDR3 is 17 amino acids. The V segment lost 3 bases and the J segment 8 bases; nucleotides outside the gene matches: 14. Germline loops: CDR1 SGHTA, CDR2 FQGNSA.